Below are 8 T cell receptor beta chains sequenced from a single sample in a study of T cells in Graves' hyperthyroidism and ophthalmopathy. The source material, RNA transcripts, was used to amplify TCR beta CDR3 regions. Carried out on the TCR CDR3, a first-round RT-PCR used the HTBI primer set. From the multiplex PCR reads, TCRdb called clonotypes with MiXCR, one entry per CDR3 protein. The sample lists roughly 740,000 distinct CDR3 sequences, about a sixth occurring once. The sequencing sample was made of blood. The receptors shown here come from a young man with Graves' hyperthyroidism.

Ten or more counts support this clonotype. This chain uses TRBV7-9 with TRBJ2-1, with unresolved D. The V and J ends lost 3 bases and 7 bases respectively, with 7 bases between them. The CDR3 totals 12 residues. Germline CDR1 reads SEHNR; CDR2 reads FQNEAQ (reference sequence). The CDR3 sequence: CASSFRWNEQFF. The CDR3 bases are TGTGCCAGCAGCTTTCGGTGGAATGAGCAGTTCTTC.

The table lists this clonotype with many counts. The CDR3 DNA reads as TGTGCCAGCAGCGTGGACAGGGGGGGAACCGAGCAGTACTTC. This gives the protein CASSVDRGGTEQYF. The chain employs TRBV9 and TRBJ2-7; 10 bases align to TRBD1. CDR1 and CDR2 from the germline V gene are SGDLS and YYNGEE. V was pared by 2 bases and J by 6 bases, with 5 bases of the junction left unmatched. The CDR3 consists of 14 residues. Full variable domain (outside the CDR3, taken from reference TRBV9 and TRBJ2-7): DSGVTQTPKHLITATGQRVTLRCSPRSGDLSVYWYQQSLDQGLQFLIQYYNGEERAKGNILERFSAQQFPDLHSELNLSSLELGDSALYFCASSVDRGGTEQYFGPGTRLTVT.

The chain is built from TRBV24-1 and TRBJ1-2; no firm D call. Germline CDR1 KGHDR, CDR2 SFDVKD. CDR3 length: 14 residues. Between the trimmed V and J ends, which lost 2 bases and 3 bases, there was a span of 9 bases. The CDR3 coding sequence is TGTGCCACCAGTGATTCTAGGACCTACTATGGCTACACCTTC. This codes for CATSDSRTYYGYTF.

The chain has TRBV19 and TRBJ2-3, with 10 positions matching TRBD2. The J segment lost 2 bases and the V segment lost 9 bases, leaving 5 bases of the junction unmatched. There are 14 residues in the CDR3. Germline values: CDR1 LNHDA, CDR2 SQIVND (reference sequence). This chain's CDR3 is CASTTSGTTDTQYF. CDR3 in DNA: TGTGCCAGCACAACTAGCGGGACCACAGATACGCAGTATTTT.

The chain uses TRBV15 and TRBJ1-5, with 7 bases lining up with TRBD1. Per the germline V gene, CDR1 is LNHNV and CDR2 is YYDKDF (reference sequence). The CDR3 totals 13 residues. The V gene end was trimmed by 8 bases and the J gene end by 5 bases; junction bases not matched to a gene: 6. In nucleotides, the CDR3 is TGTGCCACCCCTCAGGGGGGCCATCAGCCCCAGCATTTT. It translates to CATPQGGHQPQHF. Variable domain in full (rest from reference TRBV15 and TRBJ1-5): DAMVIQNPRYQVTQFGKPVTLSCSQTLNHNVMYWYQQKSSQAPKLLFHYYDKDFNNEADTPDNFQSRRPNTSFCFLDIRSPGLGDTAMYLCATPQGGHQPQHFGDGTRLSIL.

The CDR3 DNA reads TGTGCCAGCAGGCAGGGGACGGTTTTGAACACTGAAGCTTTCTTT. It encodes CASRQGTVLNTEAFF. The chain employs TRBV11-1 and TRBJ1-1; a weak D match, TRBD1 (6 bases). Germline loops: CDR1 SGHAT, CDR2 FQDESV (reference sequence). This CDR3 has 15 amino acids. V was trimmed by 6 bases and J by 0 bases, leaving 14 bases between them.

Only a few counts were recorded for this clonotype. The rearrangement joins TRBV20-1 to TRBJ2-2, with 7 bases aligning to TRBD2. Looked up from germline, CDR1 is DFQATT and CDR2 is SNEGSKA (reference sequence). CDR3 length: 15 amino acids. The J segment lost 5 bases and the V segment lost 3 bases, leaving 9 bases of the junction unmatched. CDR3 in DNA: TGCAGTGCTAGGTGGGGACTACCTGGGACCGGGGAGCTGTTTTTT. This encodes CSARWGLPGTGELFF.

The sample holds many counts of this clonotype. The chain recombines TRBV20-1 with TRBJ2-7; 15 positions match TRBD2. The germline gives CDR1 DFQATT, CDR2 SNEGSKA (reference sequence). J was trimmed by 5 bases and V by 6 bases; bases with no gene match: 5. The CDR3 extends over 14 amino acids. DNA for the CDR3: TGCAGTGCCGGACTAGCGGGAGGGAGAAACGAGCAGTACTTC. It translates to CSAGLAGGRNEQYF.